Listed here are 21 T cell receptor beta chains from one sample, sequenced in a study of T-cell reconstitution after alpha-beta-depleted transplantation in children. The authors prepared the TCRbeta library with unique molecular identifiers. One entry per CDR3 protein results from TCRdb running MiXCR on the PCR reads. The sample gives roughly 490,000 distinct CDR3 sequences, over 10% of which show up once; roughly 15% is in the top ten. Sample: PBMCs, mostly from graft donor cells, taken 180 days after TCRalphabeta/CD19-depleted stem cell transplant. The receptors here all came from a female patient aged 2-9 years who had a stem cell transplant for aplastic anemia, so the T cells may come from the graft donor.

This clonotype was observed a few times. V gene TRBV28 combines with J gene TRBJ1-5; 11 bases align to TRBD1. After removal of 5 bases from V and 2 bases from J, the junction contained 8 bases not matched to a gene. CDR3 length equals 17 residues. In germline, CDR1 is MDHEN, CDR2 SYDVKM. CDR3 nucleotides: TGTGCCAGCAGTCCGGGACAGGGGGTTAAAGGCAATCAGCCCCAGCATTTT. This sequence encodes CASSPGQGVKGNQPQHF.

V gene TRBV9 combines with J gene TRBJ2-1; D is tentatively TRBD1 or TRBD2 (5 bases each). This CDR3 spans 15 amino acids. Germline V gives CDR1 SGDLS, CDR2 YYNGEE. V shed 0 bases and J shed 5 bases, with 12 bases lying between them. CDR3 in DNA: TGTGCCAGCAGCGTAGGGGGGAGCTACCACAATGAGCAGTTCTTC. Protein product: CASSVGGSYHNEQFF.

This clonotype appeared a few times. CDR3 loop: CASSPRVMAVLEGTEAFF. For the CDR3, the DNA is TGTGCCAGCTCACCAAGAGTCATGGCGGTCCTGGAGGGCACTGAAGCTTTCTTT. The rearrangement joins TRBV18 to TRBJ1-1; no clear D gene. V gave up 2 bases and J gave up 4 bases, with 23 bases separating them. CDR3 length: 18 residues. Germline V lookup: CDR1 KGHSH, CDR2 LQKENI.

This clonotype was counted only a few times. The chain combines TRBV19 with TRBJ2-4; 7 bases are a match to TRBD2. With V trimmed by 7 bases and J by 0 bases, 12 bases remained unmatched. The CDR3 length is 17 residues. The germline V gene encodes CDR1 LNHDA and CDR2 SQIVND (reference sequence). The CDR3 region is CASTPRSSGVAKNIQYF. CDR3 nucleotide sequence: TGTGCCAGTACACCTCGCTCCAGCGGGGTAGCCAAAAACATTCAGTACTTC.

The rearrangement uses TRBV5-1 and TRBJ2-3; D is undetermined. The CDR3 consists of 12 residues. Germline-derived CDR1 and CDR2 are SGHRS and YFSETQ. The germline V and J ends were trimmed by 3 bases and 1 base, with 3 bases remaining between them. The DNA for the CDR3 is TGCGCCAGCAGCTACCGCACAGATACGCAGTATTTT. This translates into CASSYRTDTQYF.

The chain couples TRBV27 to TRBJ2-5; a possible D gene is TRBD2 (6 bases). This CDR3 contains 16 residues. Trimming cost V 4 bases and J 1 base, with 16 bases left between them. CDR1 is MNHEY and CDR2 is SMNVEV in the germline V gene (reference sequence). DNA for the CDR3: TGTGCCAGCAGTTCCCGCTTTTGGAGGGCCCAAGAGACCCAGTACTTC. It specifies CASSSRFWRAQETQYF.

The chain joins TRBV11-2 to TRBJ1-2; the D gene is possibly TRBD1 (5 bases). Germline CDR1 SGHAT, CDR2 FQNNGV. The CDR3 sequence is 15 residues long. V was pared by 5 bases and J by 4 bases, with 17 bases between. CDR3 DNA sequence: TGTGCCAGCAGCCGGCGGGGGACGGAGCGCTATGGCTACACCTTC. As protein: CASSRRGTERYGYTF.

In its sample, this clonotype is hyperexpanded. The V call is TRBV9, the J call TRBJ1-1; 9 bases fit TRBD1. V shed 2 bases, J shed 10 bases, and the junction held 9 bases outside the gene matches. CDR3 size: 14 residues. Looked up from germline, CDR1 is SGDLS and CDR2 is YYNGEE. The CDR3 here is CASSVTGGAGGAFF. The CDR3 DNA follows: TGTGCCAGCAGCGTCACAGGGGGCGCGGGAGGAGCTTTCTTT.

The chain has TRBV5-5 and TRBJ1-2; possible D gene TRBD1, 6 bases. Germline CDR1 and CDR2: SGHKS and YYEKEE (reference sequence). CDR3 length: 13 amino acids. V shed 2 bases and J shed 6 bases, with 11 bases lying between them. The CDR3 here is CASSFGQLNGYTF. The CDR3 DNA reads TGTGCCAGCAGCTTCGGACAGCTGAATGGCTACACCTTC.

A few counts support this clonotype. The CDR3 DNA is TGTGCCAGCAGCTTATCTCCCGCAGGCAATCAGCCCCAGCATTTT. It yields the protein CASSLSPAGNQPQHF. The chain recombines TRBV7-2 with TRBJ1-5; no clear D. Germline values: CDR1 SGHTA, CDR2 FQGNSA. This CDR3 is 15 amino acids long. Deletions cut 2 bases from V and 2 bases from J, with 10 bases between.

The V gene is TRBV2, the J gene TRBJ2-2; 11 positions match TRBD2. V was clipped by 2 bases and J by 6 bases; unmatched bases: 8. Germline V gene lookup returns CDR1 SNHLY and CDR2 FYNNEI. The CDR3 sequence is 17 residues long. The CDR3 sequence is CASSEQTSGRSAGELFF. CDR3 coding DNA: TGTGCCAGCAGTGAACAAACTAGCGGGAGATCGGCCGGGGAGCTGTTTTTT.

This chain connects TRBV5-1 to TRBJ2-7; 13 nucleotides match TRBD2. V shed 2 bases, J shed 7 bases, and the junction held 9 bases outside the gene matches. This CDR3 contains 16 residues. The germline gives CDR1 SGHRS, CDR2 YFSETQ. The CDR3 spells CASSLPHKTSGREQYV. DNA for the CDR3: TGCGCCAGCAGCTTACCCCATAAGACTAGCGGGAGGGAGCAGTACGTC.

V usage is TRBV7-2 and J usage is TRBJ2-6, with D possibly matching TRBD1 (5 bases). The CDR3 is 17 residues long. Germline V gene sequence: CDR1 SGHTA, CDR2 FQGNSA. V lost 5 bases to trimming and J lost 0 bases, with 14 bases between them. CDR3 amino acids: CASSAGNPISGANVLTF. As DNA, the CDR3 is TGTGCCAGCAGCGCAGGGAATCCCATCTCTGGGGCCAACGTCCTGACTTTC.

This clonotype was detected only a few times. The V gene is TRBV7-8, the J gene TRBJ2-5; 11 nucleotides match TRBD2. The CDR3 spans 15 residues. Germline V gene data show CDR1 as SGHVS and CDR2 as FQNEAQ. V shed 2 bases and J 4 bases; nucleotides not matched to a gene: 3. The CDR3 DNA reads as TGTGCCAGCAGCTTAACTAGCGGGAGAGGAGAGACCCAGTACTTC. It encodes CASSLTSGRGETQYF. The full variable domain, with the rest looked up from reference TRBV7-8 and TRBJ2-5, is GAGVSQSPRYKVAKRGQDVALRCDPISGHVSLFWYQQALGQGPEFLTYFQNEAQLDKSGLPSDRFFAERPEGSVSTLKIQRTQQEDSAVYLCASSLTSGRGETQYFGPGTRLLVL.

This clonotype was recorded many times. This chain links TRBV5-1 with TRBJ2-4, with 12 bases fitting TRBD2. Germline lookup yields CDR1 SGHRS and CDR2 YFSETQ. V gave up 4 bases and J gave up 12 bases; unmatched junction bases: 20. The CDR3 consists of 18 residues. CDR3 amino acids: CASSPMAPSGRAWLGQYF. Written as DNA, the CDR3 is TGCGCCAGCAGCCCTATGGCACCTAGCGGGAGGGCCTGGCTAGGTCAGTACTTC.

This sequence joins TRBV5-5 and TRBJ2-2; 12 bases line up with TRBD1. The trim removed 4 bases at V and 4 bases at J, leaving 11 bases unmatched. This CDR3 is 18 amino acids long. CDR1 SGHKS and CDR2 YYEKEE come from the germline V gene (reference sequence). CDR3 in DNA: TGTGCCAGCAGCGGACCGGGACAGGGGGCGCTGGGCACCGGGGAGCTGTTTTTT. Residues: CASSGPGQGALGTGELFF.

This clonotype turned up a few times. CDR3 nucleotides: TGTGCCAGCAGCTTACATAGACCAGCGGGATCGAACTACGAGCAGTACTTC. Translating gives CASSLHRPAGSNYEQYF. The V and J genes are TRBV7-9 and TRBJ2-7; 7 bases match TRBD2. Germline V lookup: CDR1 SEHNR, CDR2 FQNEAQ (reference sequence). Losses at the gene ends were 2 bases for V and 3 bases for J; bases not matched to a gene: 13. There are 17 residues in the CDR3.

This sequence joins TRBV12-3 or TRBV12-4 and TRBJ2-1; 8 nucleotides agree with TRBD1. CDR3 length: 17 amino acids. The ends lost 4 bases at V and 4 bases at J; junction bases unmatched: 12. CDR3 sequence (DNA): TGTGCCAGCAGTTCTCAAACGACAGGGGACATTTACAATGAGCAGTTCTTC. Residues: CASSSQTTGDIYNEQFF.

This clonotype came up many times. The V gene is TRBV5-1, the J gene TRBJ2-7; TRBD1 aligns across 9 bases. The germline CDR1 and CDR2 sequences are SGHRS and YFSETQ. The CDR3 covers 16 residues. V lost 0 bases to trimming and J lost 2 bases; unmatched junction nucleotides: 6. Here the CDR3 DNA reads TGCGCCAGCAGCTTGGCTGGGACAGGGAGGGCCTACGAGCAGTACTTC. Protein sequence: CASSLAGTGRAYEQYF.

This clonotype was counted between two and nine times. This chain joins TRBV10-3 and TRBJ1-5; 7 nucleotides match TRBD1. With 5 bases clipped from V and 5 bases from J, the junction kept 15 bases outside the gene matches. The germline gives CDR1 ENHRY, CDR2 SYGVKD. The CDR3 consists of 17 residues. The CDR3 spells CAISHLAGQFGHQPQHF. In nucleotides, the CDR3 is TGTGCCATCAGTCATTTGGCGGGACAGTTCGGTCATCAGCCCCAGCATTTT.

The chain uses TRBV21-1 and TRBJ2-7; TRBD2 was called by the table and not checked on the DNA. TRBV21-1 corresponds to a pseudogene. This CDR3 is 13 amino acids long. CDR3 nucleotide sequence: TGTGCCATCCTGCTAGTTCCAGGGGACGAGCAGTACGTC. Its protein product is CAILLVPGDEQYV.